This paragraph reports one T cell receptor beta chain. This receptor's antigen is unknown. Base qualities are not provided; no much larger clone lies one nucleotide away. Between the V and J ends, shortened by 3 bases and 9 bases respectively, the junction contains 12 bases. The CDR3 sequence holds 12 residues, the cysteine and phenylalanine included. The DNA shown is the 36-base CDR3, in frame from base 1. According to the germline V gene, CDR1 reads SQVTM and CDR2 reads ANQGSEA. CD8 naive samples were CD45RO-negative cells positively selected for CCR7, giving a CD45RA+CCR7+ population that excluded TemRA cells. The donors were healthy, HIV-negative adults with no recently reported acute infections or vaccinations. Every donor was a Caucasian adult living in Nashville, Tennessee, USA. Blood was obtained by leukapheresis, after which PBMCs were separated by Ficoll-Histopaque density gradient centrifugation and cryopreserved in liquid nitrogen vapor phase. Analytical flow cytometry was used to check the purity and quantity of each magnetically sorted T cell population. Each sorted fraction had its genomic DNA isolated and then quantified by UV absorbance on a Nanodrop 2000c.

TCR CDR3 regions were amplified from genomic DNA by multiplex PCR using the deep immunoSEQ assay. For each cell subset, the extracted genomic DNA was distributed evenly across all wells of several immunoSEQ 96-well plates, and each plate served as one replicate. For sorted subsets, 200 to 250 ng genomic DNA, equal to approximately 30,000 T cell genomes, was loaded into each replicate PCR. Purified libraries were measured with a Qubit 3.0 fluorometer, size-checked on a Bioanalyzer 2100, and measured again with the KAPA Library Quantification kit. Each immunoSEQ 96-well plate was sequenced on its own single-read 150-cycle Illumina NextSeq 550 flow cell. The study's processing was this. Because only junctional sequences without quality scores were contained in the immunoSEQ output, filtering matching that applied to full-length reads could not be performed. To assign V/J genes and CDR3, sequences were annotated against IMGT germline references using PyIR, a Python wrapper for IgBLAST v1.9. Reads were filtered out if the reads had weak V/J assignments (E-value above 1e-6), no CDR3, stop codons, out-of-frame junctions, or ambiguous translated residues. V3J clonotypes were defined as sequences sharing an identical inferred V gene, J gene, and CDR3 amino acid sequence. Percentage overlap between repertoires was computed as shared unique clonotypes divided by the size of the smaller repertoire. Richness of each repertoire was evaluated using RTK rarefaction, the Chao1 estimator, and Recon v2.1 estimates of unobserved clonotypes. OLGA was used to compute generation probabilities for all TCRbeta clonotypes that the gDNA method yielded from four donors. TCRdb took this table from immuneACCESS and kept in-frame rearrangements with V and J called. Such tables lack part of the clones; where checked against another copy, unresolved V genes explain under half of the gap, and the rest is unexplained. The V and J calls and the clone size are those of that table, but D and trimming were determined from the DNA. This sample holds about 2 million clones; less than 95% were observed only once. The leading ten clones occupy around 1% of the sample.

The record originates from a study of shared clonotypes between healthy human individuals (dated by TCRdb to about 2020). Looking at the study overall: The cohort comprised a couple of women and three men aged 18 to 49 years. Blood TCR repertoires of a handful of healthy adults were deeply sequenced to estimate repertoire size and the extent of clonotype sharing between individuals. Between about 0.94 and 8.9 billion PBMCs per donor were obtained by leukapheresis. Libraries were prepared and TCR repertoires were sequenced by different laboratories using diverse techniques, in order to increase sequencing depth and limit assay-specific biases. Per donor, three plates each were used for CD4 naive and CD4 memory, two for CD8 naive, and one for CD8 memory. The full study reports these points: Naive subsets generally had larger estimated clonotype richness than memory subsets. Roughly 5% of naive CD4, 3.5% of naive CD8, around 2.3% of memory CD4, and about 0.4% of memory CD8 clonotypes were shared across several donors. Compared with non-shared clonotypes, the clonotypes found in all four sorted-subset donors had higher generation probabilities. Pairwise subsampling indicated that sequencing depth was expected to affect the degree of clonotype sharing among donors. Sampling was limited to blood, and TCR repertoires in tissue likely differ from TCR repertoires in blood. Rarefaction of sorted-subset datasets indicated incomplete sequencing despite the large sequencing depth. The genetic and exposure-history diversity represented was limited by the small number of donors.

Input material: naive CD8+ T cells sorted from blood. The intended sense of this specimen's cell subset or site label: CD45RA+CCR7+. The clonotype was recovered from a young man in good health. The chain is assembled from TRBV29-1 and TRBJ2-1; possibly the D gene is TRBD2, per 7 matching bases. The encoded CDR3 is CSVDGGQGEQFF. The nucleotides read TGCAGCGTTGACGGGGGGCAGGGTGAGCAGTTCTTC.